Described below is a single T cell receptor (beta chain) sequence and its context. It has no known antigen specificity. Base-call qualities are not available, and no considerably larger clone is one nucleotide away. The data belong to a study of control samples from healthy donors and cancer patients (dated by TCRdb to the early 2020s). V loses 6 bases of germline sequence and J loses 6 bases, and the interval between the two ends is 11 bases. Via the germline V gene, CDR1 is ENHRY and CDR2 SYGVKD. Inclusive of the bounding cysteine and phenylalanine, the CDR3 is 12 residues long. Left in the record is the CDR3 DNA by itself, 36 bases read in frame from the first base. The method was the immunoSEQ multiplex PCR assay. TCRdb took this table from immuneACCESS and kept in-frame rearrangements with V and J called. Such tables lack part of the clones; where checked against another copy, unresolved V genes explain under half of the gap, and the rest is unexplained. The sample profile shows around 180,000 clones; about 86% of them were found once. The top ten clones comprise about 5.3% of the sample.

The sequencing sample was made of blood. The receptor's source is a woman aged 25 to 39 in good health. Rearrangement joined TRBV10-3 to TRBJ1-1; the D gene is not confidently resolved. The nucleotides read TGTGCCATCAGGACCGGACGGGCTGAAGCTTTCTTT. It translates to CAIRTGRAEAFF.